The 27 T cell receptor beta chains in this list originate from one sample, sequenced in a study of vaccination effects on CD4 cells after COVID-19. Before any sequencing was done, the ViraFEST assay used viral peptide pools to expand antigen-specific CD4+ T cells. Following 10 days of culture, CD4+ T cells were isolated. The study found no prior SARS-CoV-2 infection in the vaccine recipients, who tested negative for nucleocapsid antibodies. These receptors have no known antigen. Some clones are missing from TCRdb's copy, which holds only in-frame ones; the method was immunoSEQ multiplex PCR. The sample lists roughly 63,000 clones, 70% to 85% occurring once. Sequences were derived from CD4+ T cells from PBMCs cultured with HCoV-OC43 spike peptides, sampled before COVID-19 vaccination. Noted subset: HCoV-OC43 spike overlapping peptide pool stimulation. The receptors here all came from a human donor who received a COVID-19 vaccine.

V is TRBV7-2 and J is TRBJ2-1; no firm D call. The CDR3 is made up of 15 amino acids. The ends were cut back, 3 bases at V and 0 bases at J, with 9 bases in the middle. Germline V lookup: CDR1 SGHTA, CDR2 FQGNSA. The CDR3 bases are TGTGCCAGCAGCTTCGACCAGAGCTCCTACAATGAGCAGTTCTTC. Amino acids: CASSFDQSSYNEQFF.

The chain has TRBV5-6 and TRBJ1-2; D uncertain. Trimming removed 2 bases from V and 8 bases from J, with 13 bases in between. CDR1 is SGHDT, CDR2 YYEEEE, per germline. The CDR3 runs to 13 residues. For the CDR3, the DNA is TGTGCCAGCAGCTTTCGATCCGGGTACGGCTACACCTTC. Protein sequence: CASSFRSGYGYTF.

The gene calls are TRBV7-2 and TRBJ1-5; D is unresolved. Germline V gene sequence: CDR1 SGHTA, CDR2 FQGNSA. The CDR3 runs to 13 residues. Between the trimmed V and J ends, which lost 5 bases and 0 bases, there was a span of 5 bases. The CDR3 DNA sequence: TGTGCCAGCAGCCAATATAGCAATCAGCCCCAGCATTTT. Its translation is CASSQYSNQPQHF.

This chain links TRBV5-5 with TRBJ2-3; 8 bases fit TRBD1. V shed 4 bases, J shed 8 bases, and the junction held 9 bases outside the gene matches. The CDR3 runs 14 residues. In germline, CDR1 is SGHKS, CDR2 YYEKEE (reference sequence). The CDR3 loop is CASSPGQEFGTQYF. The CDR3 DNA follows: TGTGCCAGCAGCCCGGGACAGGAATTTGGTACGCAGTATTTT.

This sequence joins TRBV5-8 and TRBJ1-2; D gene uncertain. V lost 4 bases to trimming and J lost 5 bases, with 6 bases between them. Per the germline V gene, CDR1 is SGHTS and CDR2 is YDEGEE. CDR3 length: 11 amino acids. For the CDR3, the DNA is TGTGCCAGCAGCAAGCCGTATGGCTACACCTTC. It specifies CASSKPYGYTF.

The rearrangement uses TRBV5-1 and TRBJ1-2, with D uncertain. The germline V and J ends were trimmed by 4 bases and 3 bases, with 16 bases remaining between them. The CDR3 totals 15 residues. Germline assignment: CDR1 SGHRS and CDR2 YFSETQ. CDR3 in DNA: TGCGCCAGCAGCCTCAATCTGGGCGGGGACTATGGCTACACCTTC. Translated: CASSLNLGGDYGYTF.

The chain has TRBV5-1 and TRBJ2-1, with 7 bases fitting TRBD1. Trimming removed 4 bases from V and 2 bases from J; junction bases left unmatched: 9. This CDR3 has 16 residues. In germline, CDR1 is SGHRS, CDR2 YFSETQ. The CDR3: CASSPLTGLPYNEQFF. As DNA, the CDR3 is TGCGCCAGCAGCCCCCTGACAGGGTTACCCTACAATGAGCAGTTCTTC. Full variable domain (remainder filled in from reference TRBV5-1 and TRBJ2-1): KAGVTQTPRYLIKTRGQQVTLSCSPISGHRSVSWYQQTPGQGLQFLFEYFSETQRNKGNFPGRFSGRQFSNSRSEMNVSTLELGDSALYLCASSPLTGLPYNEQFFGPGTRLTVL.

The chain couples TRBV12-2 to TRBJ2-1. TRBV12-2 is an annotated pseudogene. The CDR3 is made up of 15 amino acids. In nucleotides, the CDR3 is TGTGCAAGTCGCTTTGGGGGAAGCTCCTACAATGAGCAGTTCTTC. Protein product: CASRFGGSSYNEQFF.

The chain joins TRBV7-2 to TRBJ1-1; the D gene is possibly TRBD1 (5 bases). The CDR3 runs to 14 residues. Germline-derived CDR1 and CDR2 are SGHTA and FQGNSA. The V gene lost 2 bases and the J gene lost 6 bases, with 13 bases spanning the gap. The chain's CDR3 is CASSLKLGVAEAFF. Here the CDR3 DNA reads TGTGCCAGCAGCTTAAAACTGGGGGTCGCTGAAGCTTTCTTT.

The CDR3 sequence is CASSLEAVSVSGNTIYF. For the CDR3, the DNA is TGCGCCAGCAGCTTGGAGGCCGTCAGCGTCTCTGGAAACACCATATATTTT. V and J are TRBV5-1 and TRBJ1-3; D gene ambiguous. The CDR3 runs 17 residues. The germline CDR1 and CDR2 sequences are SGHRS and YFSETQ. V shed 0 bases and J shed 0 bases, with 13 bases lying between them.

The chain has TRBV6-5 and TRBJ2-6, with D unclear. V dropped 6 bases and J dropped 2 bases, with 11 bases sitting between them. Germline V gene lookup returns CDR1 MNHEY and CDR2 SVGAGI. The CDR3 is 15 amino acids. The CDR3 sequence: CASSRPGTGANVLTF. As DNA, the CDR3 is TGTGCCAGCAGCCGTCCCGGCACTGGGGCCAACGTCCTGACTTTC.

The CDR3 coding sequence is TGTGCCAGCAGCGGGGGAGACACAGATACGCAGTATTTT. As protein: CASSGGDTDTQYF. The rearrangement joins TRBV6-2 or TRBV6-3 to TRBJ2-3, with TRBD2 as a possible D gene (6 bases). This CDR3 is 13 amino acids long. V was pared by 6 bases and J by 2 bases, with 9 bases between. From germline, CDR1 is MNHEY and CDR2 SVGEGT.

This chain uses TRBV5-6 with TRBJ2-3; either TRBD1 or TRBD2 may fit D (7 bases each). V lost 4 bases and J 11 bases, leaving 23 bases between the germline ends. The CDR3 length is 15 residues. The germline V gene has CDR1 SGHDT and CDR2 YYEEEE. CDR3 protein: CASSPGQGGQIVQYF. Written as DNA, the CDR3 is TGTGCCAGCAGCCCCGGTCAGGGGGGGCAGATAGTGCAGTATTTT.

The chain has TRBV10-3 and TRBJ2-5, with TRBD1 matching 9 bases. Unmatched junction bases numbered 9, after V lost 8 bases and J lost 5 bases. Germline V gene sequence: CDR1 ENHRY, CDR2 SYGVKD. This CDR3 comprises 14 residues. The CDR3 reads CAIGRDREGETQYF. DNA for the CDR3: TGTGCCATCGGGAGGGACAGGGAAGGGGAGACCCAGTACTTC.

The table lists this clone with a few counts. The chain uses TRBV4-1 and TRBJ2-7; unclear D gene. Deletions cut 1 base from V and 3 bases from J, with 19 bases between. The germline CDR1 and CDR2 sequences are MGHRA and YSYEKL. The CDR3 consists of 17 residues. For the CDR3, the DNA is TGCGCCAGCAGCCAAGTATACGGGTTTGGGCGGAACTACGAGCAGTACGTC. It is translated as CASSQVYGFGRNYEQYV.

The chain links TRBV15 to TRBJ2-1, with no clear D. V shed 0 bases and J shed 8 bases, with 14 bases lying between them. Germline V gives CDR1 LNHNV, CDR2 YYDKDF (reference sequence). The CDR3 length is 15 residues. CDR3 bases: TGTGCCACCAGCAGAGATAGTACAACCGGGCATGAGCAGTTCTTC. As protein: CATSRDSTTGHEQFF.

This chain joins TRBV7-2 and TRBJ2-3; 8 bases line up with TRBD1. The CDR3 has 15 residues. Trimming took 1 base from V and 2 from J; bases not matched to a gene: 2. Per the germline V gene, CDR1 is SGHTA and CDR2 is FQGNSA. The CDR3 is CASSLGQGATDTQYF. CDR3 coding DNA: TGTGCCAGCAGCTTAGGGCAGGGGGCCACAGATACGCAGTATTTT.

The CDR3 DNA reads as TGTGCCAGCAGCTTAGTAGGCGGGGGCGGGGAGACCCAGTACTTC. It specifies CASSLVGGGGETQYF. The chain is built from TRBV7-7 and TRBJ2-5; D perhaps matches TRBD2 (7 bases). The CDR3 loop spans 15 amino acids. Germline CDR1 and CDR2: SSHAT and FNYEAQ (reference sequence). V was pared by 1 base and J by 5 bases, with 14 bases between.

The V and J genes are TRBV5-6 and TRBJ2-4, with D perhaps matching TRBD1 or TRBD2 (5 bases each). The CDR3 runs to 17 residues. In germline, CDR1 is SGHDT, CDR2 YYEEEE. V shed 2 bases and J shed 0 bases, with 15 bases lying between them. CDR3 amino acids: CASSLLLGVTAKNIQYF. The DNA for the CDR3 is TGTGCCAGCAGCTTATTACTAGGGGTCACAGCCAAAAACATTCAGTACTTC.

The chain has TRBV21-1 and TRBJ2-2; TRBD1 was called by the table and not checked on the DNA. TRBV21-1 is a pseudogene locus. The CDR3 loop spans 17 amino acids. Here the CDR3 DNA reads TGTGCCAGCAGCAATAGGACAGGGGACATCCTGACCGGGGAGCTGTTTTTT. Encoded protein: CASSNRTGDILTGELFF.

This chain connects TRBV10-1 to TRBJ2-1; a weak D match, TRBD2 (5 bases). Trimming shortened V by 3 bases and J by 12 bases, and 12 bases separated the two germline ends. The V gene's germline CDR1 is WNHNN and CDR2 SYGVQD (reference sequence). This CDR3 spans 12 amino acids. The CDR3 is CASSEPEGPQFF. CDR3 coding DNA: TGCGCCAGCAGTGAACCCGAGGGTCCGCAGTTCTTC.

This clone occurred a few times. The chain links TRBV12-5 to TRBJ2-3; 14 bases fit TRBD2. The CDR3 runs 17 residues. J lost 2 bases, V lost 5 bases, and 6 bases had no gene match. In germline, CDR1 is LGHNT, CDR2 FRNRAP. The CDR3 reads CASGPGTSGGPTDTQYF. CDR3 in DNA: TGTGCTAGTGGTCCCGGGACTAGCGGGGGACCCACAGATACGCAGTATTTT.

This clone was observed a few times. This chain links TRBV18 with TRBJ2-2, with D tentatively TRBD1 (6 bases). In germline, CDR1 is KGHSH, CDR2 LQKENI. The CDR3 length is 15 residues. Trimming cost V 6 bases and J 1 base, with 12 bases left between them. For the CDR3, the DNA is TGTGCCAGCTCCTCCGACAGGATGAACACCGGGGAGCTGTTTTTT. Translation gives CASSSDRMNTGELFF.

The chain is built from TRBV28 and TRBJ1-1, with TRBD1 as a possible D gene (5 bases). Between the trimmed V and J ends, which lost 10 bases and 11 bases, there was a span of 17 bases. The germline gives CDR1 MDHEN, CDR2 SYDVKM. The CDR3 runs to 11 residues. The DNA of the CDR3 is TGTGCCACCATCGGCCGGGACTGGGCTTTCTTT. Protein: CATIGRDWAFF.

The chain is built from TRBV2 and TRBJ2-1; D remains unclear. The V end lost 3 bases, the J end lost 9 bases, and 12 bases lay between the germline ends. Per the germline V gene, CDR1 is SNHLY and CDR2 is FYNNEI. The CDR3 runs to 13 residues. The CDR3 sequence: CASSEVRPGEQFF. CDR3 nucleotides: TGTGCCAGCAGTGAGGTTCGGCCGGGTGAGCAGTTCTTC.

The chain employs TRBV7-2 and TRBJ2-5, with 10 bases aligning to TRBD2. Trimming at V came to 2 bases and at J to 5 bases, leaving 5 bases not matched to a gene. The CDR3 is 15 residues long. The germline gives CDR1 SGHTA, CDR2 FQGNSA. The CDR3 sequence: CASSLSGGARETQYF. The CDR3 DNA is TGTGCCAGCAGCTTAAGCGGGGGGGCCAGGGAGACCCAGTACTTC.

The chain carries TRBV7-3 and TRBJ2-1; 8 bases match TRBD2. The V gene's germline CDR1 is SGHTA and CDR2 FQGTGA. V dropped 6 bases and J dropped 5; count of bases not matched to a gene: 9. This CDR3 is built from 15 residues. CDR3 nucleotides: TGTGCCAGCAGGTTTAGCGGGGTGGGCAACAATGAGCAGTTCTTC. Translation: CASRFSGVGNNEQFF.